This note documents a single TCR beta chain sequence. Its cognate antigen is unknown. This entry belongs to a study of blood T cells in healthy people across ages. Findings of the study overall: Naive CD4+ cell counts and diversity both ran higher in long-lived than in aged donors.

V was trimmed by 0 bases and J by 12 bases, leaving 0 bases between them. Germline V lookup: CDR1 LGHNT, CDR2 FRNRAP. CDR3 length: 10 amino acids. Isolating PBMCs gave at least 6.5 million of these cells per sample. A second PCR, run for roughly 7 to 12 cycles, used a sample-barcoded 5' primer plus a J-beta primer mix. Each CDR3 protein is one row after TCRdb ran MiXCR on the 5' RACE reads. The sample contains some 1,800,000 distinct CDR3 sequences, about two fifths of which appear only once. The rearrangement joins TRBV12-5 to TRBJ1-6; D unresolved. This TCR was recovered from a human donor in good health. Sequencing was carried out using blood. This chain's CDR3 is CASGLVPLHF. In DNA, the CDR3 is TGTGCTAGTGGTTTGGTACCCCTCCACTTT. Full variable domain (remainder filled in from reference TRBV12-5 and TRBJ1-6): DARVTQTPRHKVTEMGQEVTMRCQPILGHNTVFWYRQTMMQGLELLAYFRNRAPLDDSGMPKDRFSAEMPDATLATLKIQPSEPRDSAVYFCASGLVPLHFGNGTRLTVT.